This TCR beta chain is from a study of Ad26.COV2.S vaccination and SARS-CoV-2 variants. The protocol was immunoSEQ multiplex PCR, while the TCRdb copy is restricted to in-frame clones and leaves out a portion. The sample contains 350,000 to 500,000 clones, over 75% of which appear only once. Treatment noted: 19 received Ad26.COV2.S at low or high dose, single or two shots; about five received placebo; per-sample allocation not given. Sampling took place 63 days after the first vaccine or placebo injection. As its vector, the vaccine had Ad26, which expressed Wuhan-strain SARS-CoV-2 spike. Turning to this clone: As yet, its antigen is unknown. Other DNA sequences of this sample code for an identical CDR3.

Study results and limitations: Marked by substantial breadth, spike-specific CD8+ and CD4+ T cell responses were reportedly seen after vaccination. Placebo and vaccine recipients had non-spike TCR breadth that was similar.

Germline values: CDR1 SGHTA, CDR2 FQGNSA. The CDR3 is made up of 13 amino acids. Between the trimmed V and J ends, which lost 1 base and 5 bases, there was a span of 6 bases. V is TRBV7-2 and J is TRBJ1-5, with D uncertain. The sample here was peripheral blood, taken in a trial of Ad26.COV2.S vaccine versus placebo. The TCR sequence derives from a person aged 18-60 years who received the Ad26.COV2.S COVID-19 vaccine or a placebo. CDR3: CASSLDRDQPQHF. CDR3 in DNA: TGTGCCAGCAGCTTAGATCGGGATCAGCCCCAGCATTTT.